These 22 T cell receptor beta chains were all obtained from the same sample, sequenced in a study of CD8 T cells in Susac syndrome. Reverse transcription used about 0.45 to 1 ug RNA and random hexamers. Via MiXCR, TCRdb re-called the immunoSEQ multiplex PCR reads, giving one row per CDR3 protein. Among 100,000 to 150,000 distinct CDR3 sequences listed, nearly 95% were seen once. The sequencing input was CD4+ T cells from PBMCs. All receptors come from a human donor in good health.

This clonotype was counted once. V is TRBV7-9 and J is TRBJ2-7, with 8 bases fitting TRBD2. The trim removed 1 base at V and 6 bases at J, leaving 8 bases unmatched. CDR1 and CDR2 (germline): SEHNR, FQNEAQ (reference sequence). The CDR3 length is 15 residues. CDR3 region: CASSLDLGLAGEQYF. CDR3 nucleotide sequence: TGTGCCAGCAGCTTAGACCTTGGACTAGCTGGCGAGCAGTACTTC.

The chain links TRBV18 to TRBJ2-7; D possibly corresponds to TRBD1 (6 bases). Germline CDR1 reads KGHSH; CDR2 reads LQKENI. The CDR3 has 14 residues. V gave up 2 bases and J gave up 2 bases, with 10 bases separating them. CDR3 amino acids: CASSPKAGAYEQYF. The CDR3 region has the DNA TGTGCCAGCTCACCAAAGGCAGGGGCCTACGAGCAGTACTTC.

The rearrangement uses TRBV28 and TRBJ2-7, with 15 bases lining up with TRBD2. The V segment lost 3 bases and the J segment 4 bases; nucleotides outside the gene matches: 22. Germline V gene lookup returns CDR1 MDHEN and CDR2 SYDVKM. The CDR3 runs 22 residues. DNA of the CDR3: TGTGCCAGCAGTTTGGGTACACTACTGGGACTAGCGGGAGGCCACTCATCTTACGAGCAGTACTTC. This translates into CASSLGTLLGLAGGHSSYEQYF. Full variable domain (rest looked up from reference TRBV28 and TRBJ2-7): DVKVTQSSRYLVKRTGEKVFLECVQDMDHENMFWYRQDPGLGLRLIYFSYDVKMKEKGDIPEGYSVSREKKERFSLILESASTNQTSMYLCASSLGTLLGLAGGHSSYEQYFGPGTRLTVT.

The gene calls are TRBV19 and TRBJ1-4; D is perhaps TRBD1 (6 bases). The length of the CDR3 is 16 residues. Germline loops: CDR1 LNHDA, CDR2 SQIVND (reference sequence). V dropped 5 bases and J dropped 1 base, with 14 bases sitting between them. The CDR3 sequence: CASSLGGAGTNEKLFF. In DNA form, the CDR3 reads TGTGCCAGTAGTCTCGGGGGCGCAGGAACTAATGAAAAACTGTTTTTT.

The chain carries TRBV29-1 and TRBJ2-7; a weak D match, TRBD1 (6 bases). V was trimmed by 5 bases and J by 3 bases, leaving 11 bases between them. The V gene's germline CDR1 is SQVTM and CDR2 ANQGSEA. This CDR3 has 12 residues. CDR3 sequence reads: CSVTTGYYEQYF. CDR3 nucleotides: TGCAGCGTTACTACAGGGTACTACGAGCAGTACTTC.

This chain links TRBV5-4 with TRBJ2-2; D remains unclear. This CDR3 spans 15 amino acids. CDR1 is SGHNT, CDR2 YYREEE, per germline (reference sequence). V gave up 5 bases and J gave up 0 bases, with 11 bases separating them. As DNA, the CDR3 is TGTGCCAGCAGTCACAACGTCGCGAACACCGGGGAGCTGTTTTTT. Translating it yields CASSHNVANTGELFF.

The V and J genes are TRBV7-2 and TRBJ1-2; 7 bases map to TRBD1. CDR1 is SGHTA and CDR2 is FQGNSA in the germline V gene. The CDR3 sequence is 15 residues long. J was trimmed by 2 bases and V by 5 bases; bases with no gene match: 8. The CDR3 loop is CASSRSGTVNYGYTF. CDR3 bases: TGTGCCAGCAGCCGGAGCGGGACAGTGAACTATGGCTACACCTTC.

The CDR3 DNA sequence: TGTGCCAGCAGTTTGGGGTGGCTAGCGGGAACGTTCACCTACAATGAGCAGTTCTTC. Residues: CASSLGWLAGTFTYNEQFF. The chain combines TRBV12-3 or TRBV12-4 with TRBJ2-1, with TRBD2 matching 9 bases. The length of the CDR3 is 19 residues. The J segment lost 2 bases and the V segment lost 3 bases, leaving 14 bases of the junction unmatched.

The chain recombines TRBV20-1 with TRBJ2-1; D gene uncertain. The CDR3 is made up of 16 amino acids. Germline V CDR1 and CDR2: DFQATT, SNEGSKA (reference sequence). The V and J ends lost 5 bases and 0 bases respectively, with 17 bases between them. The CDR3 reads CSAPLATAGSYNEQFF. The CDR3 DNA reads TGCAGTGCTCCGCTTGCGACCGCCGGCTCCTACAATGAGCAGTTCTTC.

The chain recombines TRBV27 with TRBJ2-7; D is unresolved. Germline V lookup: CDR1 MNHEY, CDR2 SMNVEV (reference sequence). The CDR3 length is 13 residues. V lost 6 bases to trimming and J lost 6 bases, with 15 bases between them. This CDR3 reads CASRPEVWGEQYF. The DNA for the CDR3 is TGTGCCAGCAGACCCGAAGTCTGGGGCGAGCAGTACTTC.

The rearrangement joins TRBV7-9 to TRBJ2-3; 11 bases map to TRBD2. Germline-derived CDR1 and CDR2 are SEHNR and FQNEAQ (reference sequence). The trim removed 5 bases at V and 3 bases at J, leaving 4 bases unmatched. CDR3 size: 15 residues. The CDR3 region is CASSTPSGRTDTQYF. The CDR3 DNA reads as TGTGCCAGCAGCACCCCTAGCGGGAGGACAGATACGCAGTATTTT.

This chain joins TRBV28 and TRBJ2-5; maybe TRBD2 (6 bases). Germline values: CDR1 MDHEN, CDR2 SYDVKM. The CDR3 spans 13 residues. The V gene lost 8 bases and the J gene lost 6 bases, with 16 bases spanning the gap. The CDR3 DNA follows: TGTGCCAGCTCGGGAGTCCCCACGAAGACCCAGTACTTC. Translation: CASSGVPTKTQYF. Supplemented by reference TRBV28 and TRBJ2-5, the full variable domain reads DVKVTQSSRYLVKRTGEKVFLECVQDMDHENMFWYRQDPGLGLRLIYFSYDVKMKEKGDIPEGYSVSREKKERFSLILESASTNQTSMYLCASSGVPTKTQYFGPGTRLLVL.

The gene calls are TRBV6-2 or TRBV6-3 and TRBJ1-5, with D possibly TRBD1 on 5 matching bases. Germline CDR1 reads MNHEY; CDR2 reads SVGEGT. Trimming stripped 11 bases from V and 0 bases from J, with 20 bases between. This CDR3 spans 16 amino acids. The CDR3 reads CACNPQGLLSNQPQHF. In nucleotides, the CDR3 is TGTGCCTGCAACCCTCAGGGCCTCCTTAGCAATCAGCCCCAGCATTTT.

The rearrangement links TRBV7-9 to TRBJ1-1; D perhaps matches TRBD1 (6 bases). This CDR3 has 17 amino acids. V was clipped by 5 bases and J by 0 bases, with 19 bases between them. Germline CDR1 reads SEHNR; CDR2 reads FQNEAQ (reference sequence). The CDR3 region has the DNA TGTGCCAGCAGCCGCAAGGGGGGGTTACGCTTGAACACTGAAGCTTTCTTT. Amino acid sequence: CASSRKGGLRLNTEAFF.

The rearrangement links TRBV10-3 to TRBJ2-5; D not certain. The CDR3 is 13 residues long. V lost 6 bases to trimming and J lost 0 bases, with 8 bases between them. CDR1 is ENHRY and CDR2 is SYGVKD in the germline V gene. CDR3 loop: CAIREGHQETQYF. The CDR3 region has the DNA TGTGCCATCAGGGAAGGGCACCAAGAGACCCAGTACTTC.

This clonotype was counted a single time. This chain uses TRBV6-6 with TRBJ2-3; the D is unclear. Trimming left V 10 bases short and J 2 bases short, with 7 bases between. The CDR3 consists of 11 residues. Germline CDR1 MNHNY, CDR2 SVGAGI (reference sequence). The CDR3 DNA reads TGTGCCACCAGCGTCACAGATACGCAGTATTTT. Residues: CATSVTDTQYF.

The rearrangement joins TRBV5-4 to TRBJ1-2; D remains ambiguous. CDR1 is SGHNT and CDR2 is YYREEE in the germline V gene (reference sequence). V shed 4 bases and J shed 2 bases, with 12 bases lying between them. This CDR3 has 14 residues. The CDR3 is CASSPAAENYGYTF. The CDR3, as DNA: TGTGCCAGCAGCCCGGCGGCAGAGAACTATGGCTACACCTTC. The variable domain in full, with the rest retrieved from reference TRBV5-4 and TRBJ1-2, is ETGVTQSPTHLIKTRGQQVTLRCSSQSGHNTVSWYQQALGQGPQFIFQYYREEENGRGNFPPRFSGLQFPNYSSELNVNALELDDSALYLCASSPAAENYGYTFGSGTRLTVV.

The gene calls are TRBV2 and TRBJ2-7; D ambiguous. This CDR3 is 12 amino acids long. Germline V CDR1 and CDR2: SNHLY, FYNNEI. Trimming took off 8 bases at V and 7 bases at J, with 15 bases between the two ends. The CDR3 DNA sequence: TGTGCCAGCGGCCCCCGGGTTGGGGAGCAGTACTTC. It is translated as CASGPRVGEQYF. The complete variable domain, with remaining parts taken from reference TRBV2 and TRBJ2-7, reads EPEVTQTPSHQVTQMGQEVILRCVPISNHLYFYWYRQILGQKVEFLVSFYNNEISEKSEIFDDQFSVERPDGSNFTLKIRSTKLEDSAMYFCASGPRVGEQYFGPGTRLTVT.

This chain uses TRBV29-1 with TRBJ2-7; D not certain. With 0 bases removed from V and 7 bases from J, the gap between germline ends came to 19 bases. This CDR3 has 15 residues. In germline, CDR1 is SQVTM, CDR2 ANQGSEA. The CDR3, as DNA: TGCAGCGTTGAAGATCGCGGCACCCCTAGAAAGGAGCAGTACTTC. The encoded protein is CSVEDRGTPRKEQYF.

This rearrangement joins TRBV7-9 to TRBJ1-1, with 10 bases matching TRBD1. Per the germline V gene, CDR1 is SEHNR and CDR2 is FQNEAQ (reference sequence). Unmatched junction bases numbered 1, after V lost 5 bases and J lost 1 base. The CDR3 covers 14 residues. The CDR3 loop reads CASSRTGGNTEAFF. In DNA form, the CDR3 reads TGTGCCAGCAGCAGGACAGGGGGGAACACTGAAGCTTTCTTT. The variable domain in full, with the rest retrieved from reference TRBV7-9 and TRBJ1-1, is DTGVSQNPRHKITKRGQNVTFRCDPISEHNRLYWYRQTLGQGPEFLTYFQNEAQLEKSRLLSDRFSAERPKGSFSTLEIQRTEQGDSAMYLCASSRTGGNTEAFFGQGTRLTVV.

The chain carries TRBV2 and TRBJ1-5; D not resolved. Looked up from germline, CDR1 is SNHLY and CDR2 is FYNNEI. V gave up 4 bases and J gave up 0 bases, with 10 bases separating them. The CDR3 is 15 residues long. CDR3 sequence: CASSADRLSNQPQHF. In nucleotides, the CDR3 is TGTGCCAGCAGTGCAGACCGCCTTAGCAATCAGCCCCAGCATTTT.

This clonotype was observed once. The V gene is TRBV24-1, the J gene TRBJ2-1; D gene unclear. Trimming left V 4 bases short and J 6 bases short, with 6 bases between. The CDR3 loop spans 12 amino acids. Looked up from germline, CDR1 is KGHDR and CDR2 is SFDVKD. Written as DNA, the CDR3 is TGTGCCACCAGTGACCTATTCAATGAGCAGTTCTTC. Amino acid sequence: CATSDLFNEQFF.